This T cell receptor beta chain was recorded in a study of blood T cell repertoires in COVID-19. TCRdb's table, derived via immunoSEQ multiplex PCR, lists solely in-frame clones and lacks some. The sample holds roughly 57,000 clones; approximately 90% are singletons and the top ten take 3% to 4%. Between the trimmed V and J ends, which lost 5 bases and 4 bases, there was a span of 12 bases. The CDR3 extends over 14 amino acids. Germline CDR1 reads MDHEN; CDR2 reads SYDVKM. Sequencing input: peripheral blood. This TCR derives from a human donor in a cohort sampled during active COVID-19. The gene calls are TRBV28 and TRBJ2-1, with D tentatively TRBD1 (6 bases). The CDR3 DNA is TGTGCCAGCAGTCCCGGACAGATATACAATGAGCAGTTCTTC. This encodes CASSPGQIYNEQFF.